This TCR beta chain was captured in a study of OX40 agonist ivuxolimab in advanced cancers. Study context: Ivuxolimab doses were 0.01, 0.1, 0.3, 1.5, 3 or 10 mg/kg every 2 weeks. Study-wide results and caveats: With doses of 0.1 to 3.0 mg/kg, CD4+ and CD8+ blood T cells had undergone clonal expansion by week 6. Expanded clones were, on average, more numerous among CD8+ T cells than CD4+.

Baseline was the first blood sampling point, followed by cycle 4 day 1 and cycle 7 day 1. This clone was detected only a few times. Its antigen is still unknown. The protocol was immunoSEQ multiplex PCR, while the TCRdb copy is restricted to in-frame clones and leaves out a portion. The sample records 80,000 to 100,000 clones, around nine tenths being singletons. The receptor was isolated from an adult with an advanced solid tumor such as melanoma, head and neck, liver or kidney cancer. The starting material was CD4+ or CD8+ T cells sorted from blood, obtained in a trial of the OX40 agonist ivuxolimab.

The CDR3 reads CASRPTTHHTDTQYF. CDR3 DNA sequence: TGTGCCAGCAGGCCCACTACGCACCACACAGATACGCAGTATTTT. V gene TRBV2 combines with J gene TRBJ2-3; no definite D call. The CDR3 covers 15 residues. Germline loops: CDR1 SNHLY, CDR2 FYNNEI. V shed 6 bases and J shed 2 bases, with 15 bases lying between them. Drawing the rest from reference TRBV2 and TRBJ2-3, the complete variable domain is EPEVTQTPSHQVTQMGQEVILRCVPISNHLYFYWYRQILGQKVEFLVSFYNNEISEKSEIFDDQFSVERPDGSNFTLKIRSTKLEDSAMYFCASRPTTHHTDTQYFGPGTRLTVL.